One and the same sample provided the 16 T cell receptor beta chains below, sequenced in a study of T cells in Graves' hyperthyroidism and ophthalmopathy. Researchers took RNA transcripts and amplified the TCR beta CDR3 regions from them. A first-round RT-PCR of the TCR CDR3 used the HTBI primer set. TCRdb re-called the multiplex PCR reads through MiXCR, storing one row per CDR3 protein. Among about 700,000 distinct CDR3 sequences listed, roughly 46% were seen once. Sequencing was performed on peripheral blood or thyroid tissue (not recorded which). The receptors come from an adult man with Graves' disease, either hyperthyroidism or ophthalmopathy (not recorded which).

The V gene is TRBV12-3 or TRBV12-4, the J gene TRBJ1-1, with TRBD1 matching 8 bases. The CDR3 sequence is 15 residues long. J lost 1 base, V lost 5 bases, and 6 bases had no gene match. Written as DNA, the CDR3 is TGTGCCAGCAGTCTCTTCACAGGGGGGAACACTGAAGCTTTCTTT. Residues: CASSLFTGGNTEAFF.

The rearrangement uses TRBV10-3 and TRBJ1-5; no clear D. The CDR3 runs 17 residues. Germline-derived CDR1 and CDR2 are ENHRY and SYGVKD. V was shortened by 0 bases and J by 0 bases, with 12 bases between the two germline ends. DNA of the CDR3: TGTGCCATCAGTGAGTCCCGGACGGTGTATAGCAATCAGCCCCAGCATTTT. It specifies CAISESRTVYSNQPQHF.

The gene calls are TRBV11-2 and TRBJ1-2; the match to TRBD1 covers 12 bases. J lost 8 bases, V lost 5 bases, and 9 bases had no gene match. This CDR3 contains 15 residues. CDR1 and CDR2 (germline): SGHAT, FQNNGV. The CDR3 sequence is CASSPSGTGGVGYTF. The DNA of the CDR3 is TGTGCCAGCAGCCCGAGCGGGACAGGGGGCGTCGGCTACACCTTC.

This clonotype has a count of ten or more. This chain joins TRBV7-9 and TRBJ1-1; 8 bases agree with TRBD1. V was pared by 5 bases and J by 5 bases, with 7 bases of the junction left unmatched. The CDR3 has 14 amino acids. Germline V CDR1 and CDR2: SEHNR, FQNEAQ (reference sequence). Written as DNA, the CDR3 is TGTGCCAGCAGCCCAGGGGGCGGGAGGACTGAAGCTTTCTTT. Residues: CASSPGGGRTEAFF.

The rearrangement links TRBV25-1 to TRBJ1-4; D is unclear. Germline CDR1 MGHDK, CDR2 SYGVNS. The CDR3 is 16 residues long. Trimming cost V 1 base and J 6 bases, with 15 bases left between them. The CDR3 sequence is CASSESGRPTYEKLFF. The CDR3 nucleotides read TGTGCCAGCAGTGAATCGGGCAGGCCTACCTATGAAAAACTGTTTTTT.

This clonotype occurred many times. The rearrangement links TRBV7-9 to TRBJ1-6; D ambiguous. Trimming cost V 5 bases and J 9 bases, with 11 bases left between them. Germline V lookup: CDR1 SEHNR, CDR2 FQNEAQ (reference sequence). CDR3 length: 13 residues. This CDR3 is CASSTRRASPLHF. The CDR3 nucleotides read TGTGCCAGCAGCACACGCCGGGCTTCACCCCTCCACTTT.

Points on this clonotype: One end of the junction does not line up with germline, which may come from a read error. The J gene is TRBJ2-7, the V gene TRBV7-9; weak D call: TRBD2 (6 bases). Germline loops: CDR1 SEHNR, CDR2 FQNEAQ (reference sequence). The CDR3 spans 14 residues. CDR3 sequence (DNA): TGCGCCAGCAGCCAACCGGGACTGGCCTACGAGCAGTACTTC. Translating gives CASSQPGLAYEQYF.

This clonotype has just a few counts. At one boundary the junction diverges from the germline segment, which might be a read error. The V call is TRBV11-2, the J call TRBJ2-7; 11 bases match TRBD2. Germline V gene lookup returns CDR1 SGHAT and CDR2 FQNNGV. The CDR3 totals 14 residues. The CDR3 region has the DNA TGTGCCAGCAGATTAGCGGGGGGGACCTACGAGCAGTACTTC. Translating it yields CASRLAGGTYEQYF.

A remark on this clonotype: This may stem from a read error, because a much larger clone lies one nucleotide away. The rearrangement links TRBV10-3 to TRBJ1-1, with D hard to call. CDR3 length: 13 residues. Germline-derived CDR1 and CDR2 are ENHRY and SYGVKD. CDR3 region: CASSESGFTEAFF. In DNA form, the CDR3 reads TGTGCCAGCAGTGAGTCGGGGTTCACTGAAGCTTTCTTT.

This clonotype was found many times. The V call is TRBV2, the J call TRBJ1-2, with 9 bases identical to TRBD1. Germline trimming cut 2 bases from V and 7 bases from J; bases unmatched to any gene: 2. The CDR3 runs to 13 residues. The germline V gene has CDR1 SNHLY and CDR2 FYNNEI. The CDR3 bases are TGTGCCAGCAGTGAAAACAGGGGGCGTGGCTACACCTTC. This gives the protein CASSENRGRGYTF.

This clonotype was counted at least ten times. The chain recombines TRBV15 with TRBJ1-6; TRBD1 is a possible D gene (5 bases). The CDR3 is 16 amino acids. Germline loops: CDR1 LNHNV, CDR2 YYDKDF (reference sequence). With 5 bases removed from V and 8 bases from J, the gap between germline ends came to 19 bases. CDR3 in DNA: TGTGCCACCAGCCCGGGTTGGGGGATTACACATTCACCCCTCCACTTT. Translating gives CATSPGWGITHSPLHF.

The sample holds many counts of this clonotype. The chain combines TRBV12-3 or TRBV12-4 with TRBJ1-3; no firm D call. The CDR3 contains 11 residues. Trimming removed 7 bases from V and 4 bases from J, with 5 bases in between. The CDR3 bases are TGTGCCAGCAAGGCCGGAAACACCATATATTTT. Translating it yields CASKAGNTIYF.

The genes are TRBV20-1 and TRBJ2-7, with D possibly TRBD2 on 5 matching bases. Germline assignment: CDR1 DFQATT and CDR2 SNEGSKA (reference sequence). The CDR3 contains 13 residues. V dropped 2 bases and J dropped 2 bases, with 10 bases sitting between them. For the CDR3, the DNA is TGCAGTGCTAGATTAGGAGCGGCCTACGAGCAGTACTTC. Encoded protein: CSARLGAAYEQYF.

The chain recombines TRBV19 with TRBJ2-7; D is ambiguous. Between the trimmed V and J ends, which lost 6 bases and 1 base, there was a span of 13 bases. There are 14 residues in the CDR3. Germline assignment: CDR1 LNHDA and CDR2 SQIVND (reference sequence). The CDR3 sequence is CASRPRPRSYEQYF. CDR3 nucleotides: TGTGCCAGTAGACCCCGACCGAGGTCCTACGAGCAGTACTTC.

This clonotype was seen more than once but under ten times. The chain links TRBV2 to TRBJ2-7; TRBD2 agrees at 7 bases. There are 15 residues in the CDR3. Germline CDR1 and CDR2: SNHLY and FYNNEI. The V segment lost 6 bases and the J segment 1 base; nucleotides outside the gene matches: 9. Written as DNA, the CDR3 is TGTGCCAGCAGCCAAGGGGCGGGGGAATCCTACGAGCAGTACTTC. It encodes CASSQGAGESYEQYF.

This clonotype was seen a few times. The chain couples TRBV5-1 to TRBJ1-1; D gene unclear. The length of the CDR3 is 15 residues. Trimming cost V 0 bases and J 3 bases, with 12 bases left between them. CDR1 is SGHRS, CDR2 YFSETQ, per germline. CDR3 coding DNA: TGCGCCAGCAGCTTGGTCCCGTACAGAGACACTGAAGCTTTCTTT. Translating gives CASSLVPYRDTEAFF.